A selection of T cell receptor beta chains follows, all from one sample in a study of lymphopenia after photon versus proton radiotherapy. Assay used: immunoSEQ multiplex PCR; TCRdb lists only in-frame clones, some missing. The table lists 150,000 to 200,000 clones, less than 90% of them singletons. The source material was peripheral blood, sampled from a patient treated with photon-based radiotherapy. The origin of the receptors is a man over 45 with gastric cancer. Each CDR3 is given without its conserved first and last residue.

CDR3 length: 12; J gene: TRBJ1-2; V gene: TRBV18; CDR3 protein: ASSPGQTNYGYT
CDR3 length: 13; J gene: TRBJ2-7; V gene: TRBV7-9; CDR3 protein: ASSFTSSSTYEQY
CDR3 length: 11; J gene: TRBJ1-2; V gene: TRBV19; CDR3 protein: ASSIIHQYGYT
CDR3 length: 13; J gene: TRBJ2-1; V gene: TRBV18; CDR3 protein: ASSPVLTDYNEQF
CDR3 length: 13; J gene: .; V gene: TRBV5-1; CDR3 protein: ASSPEGTPAYEQY
CDR3 length: 14; J gene: TRBJ2-2; V gene: TRBV18; CDR3 protein: ASSPPELRNTGELF
CDR3 length: 13; J gene: TRBJ2-7; V gene: TRBV4-1; CDR3 protein: ASSQDGSGRREQY
CDR3 length: 13; J gene: TRBJ1-1; V gene: TRBV5-4; CDR3 protein: ASSLDLGGNTEAF
CDR3 length: 12; J gene: TRBJ1-1; V gene: TRBV9; CDR3 protein: ASSPRVGNTEAF
CDR3 length: 16; J gene: TRBJ2-1; V gene: TRBV18; CDR3 protein: ASSPVGTSGGFYNEQF
CDR3 length: 12; J gene: TRBJ1-5; V gene: TRBV4-1; CDR3 protein: ASSQMWGNQPQH
CDR3 length: 13; J gene: TRBJ2-3; V gene: TRBV6-4; CDR3 protein: ASSDSKGGTDTQY
CDR3 length: 14; J gene: TRBJ2-7; V gene: TRBV5-8; CDR3 protein: ASSSLRGQGAREQY
CDR3 length: 11; J gene: TRBJ2-5; V gene: TRBV5-4; CDR3 protein: ASSLGTKETQY
CDR3 length: 14; J gene: TRBJ1-2; V gene: TRBV5-6; CDR3 protein: ASSSNRGRFAGGYT
CDR3 length: 13; J gene: TRBJ2-1; V gene: TRBV30; CDR3 protein: AWSGPGHYGNEQF
CDR3 length: 13; J gene: TRBJ2-1; V gene: TRBV6-5; CDR3 protein: ASSSGGAGDFEQF
CDR3 length: 10; J gene: TRBJ2-1; V gene: TRBV29-1; CDR3 protein: SPWTSGSGQF
CDR3 length: 12; J gene: TRBJ1-5; V gene: TRBV28; CDR3 protein: ASSSRQGGQPQH
CDR3 length: 10; J gene: TRBJ2-7; V gene: TRBV6-4; CDR3 protein: ASKSGRQRQY
CDR3 length: 12; J gene: TRBJ2-1; V gene: TRBV29-1; CDR3 protein: SIGAGGPLDEQF
CDR3 length: 10; J gene: TRBJ2-7; V gene: TRBV28; CDR3 protein: ASSTGVYEQY
CDR3 length: 13; J gene: TRBJ2-7; V gene: TRBV28; CDR3 protein: ASSGARTITYEQY